What follows is one T cell receptor (beta chain) and its context. This table comes from immunoSEQ multiplex PCR, and its TCRdb copy is limited to in-frame clones, with some not included. The table lists approximately 100,000 clones, around 85% of them singletons, with approximately 3.4% in the top ten. The data originate from a study of blood T cell repertoires in COVID-19. Across the study: Samples came from the United States, Italy and Spain, spanning acute and convalescent COVID-19. T cells, B-cell-depleted T cells, or PBMCs provided the cDNA or gDNA that served as material.

V was cut by 0 bases and J by 0 bases, with 11 bases left in between. The germline V gene has CDR1 SGHDN and CDR2 FVKESK. The CDR3 covers 17 residues. The V and J genes are TRBV14 and TRBJ2-2; TRBD2 is a possible D gene (5 bases). Sequencing was performed on peripheral blood. The TCR sequence derives from a woman at least 80 years old with active or convalescent COVID-19. The CDR3, as DNA: TGTGCCAGCAGCCAAGAGAGAGGAGGTACGAACACCGGGGAGCTGTTTTTT. This sequence encodes CASSQERGGTNTGELFF.